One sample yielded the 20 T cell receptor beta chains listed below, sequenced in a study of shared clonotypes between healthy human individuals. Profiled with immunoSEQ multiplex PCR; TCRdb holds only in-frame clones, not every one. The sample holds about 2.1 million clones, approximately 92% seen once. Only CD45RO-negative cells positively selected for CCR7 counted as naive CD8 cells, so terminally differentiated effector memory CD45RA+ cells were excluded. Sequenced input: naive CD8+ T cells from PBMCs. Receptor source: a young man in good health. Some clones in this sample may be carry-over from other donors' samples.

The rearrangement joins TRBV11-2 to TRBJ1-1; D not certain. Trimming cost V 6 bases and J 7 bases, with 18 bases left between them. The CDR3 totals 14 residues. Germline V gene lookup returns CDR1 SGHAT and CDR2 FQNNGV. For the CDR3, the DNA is TGTGCCAGCAGGGACCCTTTGGGTGAGGATGAAGCTTTCTTT. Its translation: CASRDPLGEDEAFF.

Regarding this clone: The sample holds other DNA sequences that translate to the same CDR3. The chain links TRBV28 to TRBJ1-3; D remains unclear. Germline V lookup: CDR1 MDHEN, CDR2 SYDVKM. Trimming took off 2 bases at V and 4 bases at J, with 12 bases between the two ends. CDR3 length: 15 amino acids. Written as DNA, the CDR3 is TGTGCCAGCAGTTTAACTAGGAGCTCGGGAAACACCATATATTTT. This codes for CASSLTRSSGNTIYF.

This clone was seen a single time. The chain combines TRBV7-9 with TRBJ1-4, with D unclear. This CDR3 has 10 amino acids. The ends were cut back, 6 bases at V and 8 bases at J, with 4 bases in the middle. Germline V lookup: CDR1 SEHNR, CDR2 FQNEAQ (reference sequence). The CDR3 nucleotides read TGTGCCAGCAGGGCCGAAAAACTGTTTTTT. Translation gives CASRAEKLFF.

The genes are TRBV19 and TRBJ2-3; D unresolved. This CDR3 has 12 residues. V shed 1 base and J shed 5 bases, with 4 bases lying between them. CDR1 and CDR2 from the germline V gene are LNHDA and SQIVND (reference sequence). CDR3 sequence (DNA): TGTGCCAGTAGTATAGGAAAAGATACGCAGTATTTT. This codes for CASSIGKDTQYF.

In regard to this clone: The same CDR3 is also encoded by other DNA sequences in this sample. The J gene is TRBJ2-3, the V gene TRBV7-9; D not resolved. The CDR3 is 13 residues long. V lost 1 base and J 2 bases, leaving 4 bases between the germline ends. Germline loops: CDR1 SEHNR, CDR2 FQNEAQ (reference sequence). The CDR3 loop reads CASSLDHTDTQYF. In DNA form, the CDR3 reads TGTGCCAGCAGCTTAGATCACACAGATACGCAGTATTTT.

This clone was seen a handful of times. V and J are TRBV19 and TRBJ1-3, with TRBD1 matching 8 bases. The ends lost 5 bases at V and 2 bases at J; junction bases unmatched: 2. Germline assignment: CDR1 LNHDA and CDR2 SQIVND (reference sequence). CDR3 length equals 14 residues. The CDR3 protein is CASSLTGAGNTIYF. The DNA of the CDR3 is TGTGCCAGTAGTCTGACAGGGGCTGGAAACACCATATATTTT.

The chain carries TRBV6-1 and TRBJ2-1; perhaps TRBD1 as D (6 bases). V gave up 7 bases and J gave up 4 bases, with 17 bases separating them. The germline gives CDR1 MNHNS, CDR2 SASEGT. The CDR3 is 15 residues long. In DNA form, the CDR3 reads TGTGCCAGCACCCGAACGGCTACAGGGTACAATGAGCAGTTCTTC. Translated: CASTRTATGYNEQFF.

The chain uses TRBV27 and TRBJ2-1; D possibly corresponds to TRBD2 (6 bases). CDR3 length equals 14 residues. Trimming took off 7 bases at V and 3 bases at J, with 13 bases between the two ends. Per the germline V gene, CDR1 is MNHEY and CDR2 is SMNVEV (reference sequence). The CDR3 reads CASTRGSGYNEQFF. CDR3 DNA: TGTGCCAGCACTCGAGGTAGCGGCTACAATGAGCAGTTCTTC.

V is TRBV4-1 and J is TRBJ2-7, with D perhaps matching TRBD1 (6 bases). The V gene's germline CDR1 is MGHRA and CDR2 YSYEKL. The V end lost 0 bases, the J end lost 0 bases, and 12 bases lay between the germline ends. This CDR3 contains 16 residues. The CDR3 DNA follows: TGCGCCAGCAGCCAAGAATCCAGCAGGGGCTCCTACGAGCAGTACTTC. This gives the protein CASSQESSRGSYEQYF.

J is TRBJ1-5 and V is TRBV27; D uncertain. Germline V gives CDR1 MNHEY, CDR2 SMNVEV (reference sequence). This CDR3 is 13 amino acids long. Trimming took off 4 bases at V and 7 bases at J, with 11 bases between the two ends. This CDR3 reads CASSSSVLQPQHF. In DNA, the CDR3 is TGTGCCAGCAGTTCCTCGGTCCTACAGCCCCAGCATTTT.

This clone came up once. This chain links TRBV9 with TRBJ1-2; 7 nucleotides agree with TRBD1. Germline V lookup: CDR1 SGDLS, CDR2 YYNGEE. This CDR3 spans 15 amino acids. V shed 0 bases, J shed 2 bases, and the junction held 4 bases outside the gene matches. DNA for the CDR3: TGTGCCAGCAGCGTAGGAGGGGGCTACAACTATGGCTACACCTTC. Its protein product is CASSVGGGYNYGYTF.

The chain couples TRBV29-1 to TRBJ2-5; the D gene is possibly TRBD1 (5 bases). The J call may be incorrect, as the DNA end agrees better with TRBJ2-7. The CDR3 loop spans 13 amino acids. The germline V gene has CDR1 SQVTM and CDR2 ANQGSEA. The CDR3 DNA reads TGCAGCGTCGTTAATACAGGCTCCTACGAGCAGTACTTC. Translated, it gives CSVVNTGSYEQYF.

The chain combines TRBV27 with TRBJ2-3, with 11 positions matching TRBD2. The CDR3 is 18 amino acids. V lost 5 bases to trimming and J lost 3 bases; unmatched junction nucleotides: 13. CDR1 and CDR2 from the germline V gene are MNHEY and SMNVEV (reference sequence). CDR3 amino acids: CASSPLAGGFIGTDTQYF. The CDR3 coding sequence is TGTGCCAGCAGTCCTCTAGCGGGAGGCTTCATTGGAACAGATACGCAGTATTTT.

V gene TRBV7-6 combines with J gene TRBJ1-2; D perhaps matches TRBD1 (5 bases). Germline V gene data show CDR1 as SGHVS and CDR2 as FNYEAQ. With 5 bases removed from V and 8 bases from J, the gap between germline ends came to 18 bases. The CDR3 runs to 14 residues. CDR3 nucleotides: TGTGCCAGCAGCGGAGTTGGGGGGAGTTACGGCTACACCTTC. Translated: CASSGVGGSYGYTF. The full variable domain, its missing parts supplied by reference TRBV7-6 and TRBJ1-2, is GAGVSQSPRYKVTKRGQDVALRCDPISGHVSLYWYRQALGQGPEFLTYFNYEAQQDKSGLPNDRFSAERPEGSISTLTIQRTEQRDSAMYRCASSGVGGSYGYTFGSGTRLTVV.

This chain's CDR3 is CASSLQGTSTGEQYF. The CDR3 DNA follows: TGTGCCAGCAGCTTACAAGGGACTAGCACTGGCGAGCAGTACTTC. The chain couples TRBV13 to TRBJ2-7; the match to TRBD2 covers 9 bases. There are 15 residues in the CDR3. Trimming removed 2 bases from V and 6 bases from J; junction bases left unmatched: 8. Germline lookup yields CDR1 PRHDT and CDR2 FYEKMQ (reference sequence).

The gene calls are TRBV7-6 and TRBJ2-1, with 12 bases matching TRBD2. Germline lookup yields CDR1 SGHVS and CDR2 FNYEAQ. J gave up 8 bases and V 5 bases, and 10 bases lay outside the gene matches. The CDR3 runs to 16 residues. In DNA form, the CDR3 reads TGTGCCAGCAGCCCCATTCTAGCGGGAGGGCCTCATGAGCAGTTCTTC. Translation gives CASSPILAGGPHEQFF. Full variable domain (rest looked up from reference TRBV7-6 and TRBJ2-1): GAGVSQSPRYKVTKRGQDVALRCDPISGHVSLYWYRQALGQGPEFLTYFNYEAQQDKSGLPNDRFSAERPEGSISTLTIQRTEQRDSAMYRCASSPILAGGPHEQFFGPGTRLTVL.

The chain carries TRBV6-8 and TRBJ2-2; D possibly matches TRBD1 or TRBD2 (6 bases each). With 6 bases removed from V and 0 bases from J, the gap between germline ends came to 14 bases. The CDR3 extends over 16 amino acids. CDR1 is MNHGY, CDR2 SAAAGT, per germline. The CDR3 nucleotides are TGTGCCAGCAGACGCGGGGACAACCCGAACACCGGGGAGCTGTTTTTT. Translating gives CASRRGDNPNTGELFF.

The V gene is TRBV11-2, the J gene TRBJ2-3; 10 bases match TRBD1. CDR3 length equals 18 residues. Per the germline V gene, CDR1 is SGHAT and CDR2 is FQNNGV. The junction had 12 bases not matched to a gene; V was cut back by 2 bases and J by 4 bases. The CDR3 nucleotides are TGTGCCAGCAGCTTACTGGGTTATCCGGGACAGGGGTCAGATACGCAGTATTTT. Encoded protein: CASSLLGYPGQGSDTQYF.

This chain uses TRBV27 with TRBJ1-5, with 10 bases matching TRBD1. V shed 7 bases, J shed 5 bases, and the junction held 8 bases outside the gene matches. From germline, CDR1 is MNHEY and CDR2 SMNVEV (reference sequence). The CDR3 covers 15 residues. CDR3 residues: CASTSVGTGDQPQHF. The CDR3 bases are TGTGCCAGCACATCCGTAGGGACAGGGGATCAGCCCCAGCATTTT.

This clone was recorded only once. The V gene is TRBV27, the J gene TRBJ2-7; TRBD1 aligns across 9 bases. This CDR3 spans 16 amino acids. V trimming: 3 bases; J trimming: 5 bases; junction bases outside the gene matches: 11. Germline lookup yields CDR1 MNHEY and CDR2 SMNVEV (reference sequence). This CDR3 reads CASSFSLGDRADEQYF. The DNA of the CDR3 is TGTGCCAGCAGTTTCTCCCTAGGGGACAGGGCGGACGAGCAGTACTTC.